This is a list of T cell receptor beta chains from one sample in a study of CD8 T cells in ankylosing spondylitis. TCRdb reprocessed the 5' RACE reads with MiXCR, giving one entry per CDR3 protein. The table records about 170,000 distinct CDR3 sequences, about 17% of them present only once. Sequenced material: blood, either unsorted or a sorted T cell fraction (not recorded which). Every receptor here comes from a male donor with ankylosing spondylitis or in good health (not recorded which). Each CDR3 is given with its conserved first and last residue. The order of the fields is J gene, V gene, D gene, clone size, CDR3 protein, CDR3 DNA. A D gene is named only where the DNA matches it firmly. Clone size is shown for a subset of rows, as once, few, many or a class of expanded clone.

>TRBJ2-3|TRBV7-3|.|many
CASSLIVGGDTQYF
TGTGCCAGCAGCTTAATCGTTGGTGGAGATACGCAGTATTTT
>TRBJ2-7|TRBV5-4|.|.
CASSSPRAYEQYF
TGTGCCAGCAGCTCCCCCAGGGCCTACGAGCAGTACTTC
>TRBJ2-1|TRBV20-1|TRBD2|many
CSAPGLAGYNEQFF
TGCAGTGCTCCTGGACTAGCGGGGTACAATGAGCAGTTCTTC
>TRBJ2-7|TRBV9|TRBD1|.
CASSESDRVGYEQYF
TGTGCCAGCAGCGAGTCCGACAGGGTTGGCTACGAGCAGTACTTC
>TRBJ2-5|TRBV5-5|TRBD2|many
CASSQRLAGIETQYF
TGTGCCAGCAGCCAACGACTAGCGGGAATCGAGACCCAGTACTTC
>TRBJ2-7|TRBV5-1|.|many
CASSKSRDFFHEQYF
TGCGCCAGCAGCAAAAGCCGGGACTTTTTCCACGAGCAGTACTTC
>TRBJ2-7|TRBV6-6|.|.
CASSSKGGLEQYF
TGTGCCAGCAGCAGTAAAGGGGGGCTTGAGCAGTACTTC
>TRBJ1-5|TRBV19|.|.
CASNQGGVAGTNQPQHF
TGTGCCAGTAACCAAGGGGGGGTTGCTGGAACCAATCAGCCCCAGCATTTT
>TRBJ2-2|TRBV21-1|.|few
CASWRGLGGELFF
TGTGCCAGCTGGAGGGGGTTAGGCGGGGAGCTGTTTTTT
>TRBJ1-2|TRBV5-6|TRBD1|.
CASSSVGQVLYGYTF
TGTGCCAGCAGCTCTGTTGGACAGGTACTCTATGGCTACACCTTC
>TRBJ2-3|TRBV18|.|many
CASSPVGGSTDTQYF
TGTGCCAGCTCACCAGTGGGGGGTAGCACAGATACGCAGTATTTT
>TRBJ2-7|TRBV12-3/TRBV12-4|.|.
CASSLLREQYF
TGTGCCAGCAGTCTCCTTAGGGAGCAGTACTTC
>TRBJ1-5|TRBV20-1|.|.
CSAVRGSSNQPQHF
TGCAGTGCCGTGAGGGGTTCTAGCAATCAGCCCCAGCATTTT